Detailed here is one TCR beta chain. The entry originates in a study of blood T cell repertoires in COVID-19. Study-wide context: T cells, B-cell-depleted T cells, or PBMCs supplied cDNA or gDNA.

There are 19 residues in the CDR3. The V segment lost 4 bases and the J segment 0 bases; nucleotides outside the gene matches: 11. Germline V gene lookup returns CDR1 MNHEY and CDR2 SMNVEV (reference sequence). Measured with immunoSEQ multiplex PCR; TCRdb has only the in-frame clones, and not every one. Among under 25,000 clones listed, roughly 87% were seen once. The genes are TRBV27 and TRBJ1-4; 10 bases agree with TRBD1. The TCR originated in a human donor with active COVID-19. The donor label of this sample is uncertain. The sample taken for sequencing was peripheral blood. CDR3 protein: CASSSGTGALVATNEKLFF. In DNA form, the CDR3 reads TGTGCCAGCAGTTCCGGGACAGGGGCTCTTGTTGCAACTAATGAAAAACTGTTTTTT.